These 7 T cell receptor beta chains originate from one sample sequenced in a study of human T cells and chemical hapten exposure (dated by TCRdb to the early 2020s). The library relied on RACE. Sequenced using a NextSeq 500. TCRdb redid the processing of the public reads, applying fastp at Q25 and MiXCR, and retained in-frame beta chains. When rows share a CDR3 protein, they turn into one entry using the most common DNA and genes. The sample yields 380,000 or so distinct CDR3 sequences; 5% to 6.5% were counted once. Around 8.8% of the sample is held by the ten biggest clonotypes. What this sample's time point label stands for: pre-sensitization, week 0. The sample's treatment or condition label, in plain terms: therapeutic diphenylcyclopropenone sensitization with weekly scalp DPC. This specimen was whole blood, taken in connection with sensitization to the hapten diphenylcyclopropenone (DPC). These receptors all stem from a woman younger than 30 with alopecia areata. Some clones in this sample may be carry-over from other donors' samples.

This clonotype has at least ten counts. V is TRBV6-5 and J is TRBJ2-6, with no clear D. Trimming removed 0 bases from V and 0 bases from J, with 12 bases in between. The CDR3 is 18 residues long. Germline V CDR1 and CDR2: MNHEY, SVGAGI. CDR3 DNA: TGTGCCAGCAGTTACTCGCCAAGGGATGTCTCTGGGGCCAACGTCCTGACTTTC. It is translated as CASSYSPRDVSGANVLTF.

In its sample, this clonotype was seen a few times. This sequence joins TRBV5-1 and TRBJ1-1, with 10 nucleotides matching TRBD1. This CDR3 is built from 17 residues. Germline CDR1 and CDR2: SGHRS and YFSETQ. The V gene end was trimmed by 2 bases and the J gene end by 6 bases; junction bases not matched to a gene: 13. CDR3 in amino acids: CASSLGQGVGPLSEAFF. DNA for the CDR3: TGCGCCAGCAGCTTAGGACAGGGGGTGGGGCCCCTTTCTGAAGCTTTCTTT.

The chain recombines TRBV21-1 with TRBJ1-5; the table's D gene call, TRBD1, was not cross checked with the DNA. TRBV21-1 is a documented pseudogene. CDR3 length: 16 amino acids. Written as DNA, the CDR3 is TGTGCCAGCACCTCCGGACAGGGGTTAGGCAATCAGCCCCAGCATTTT. It specifies CASTSGQGLGNQPQHF.

This clonotype showed up many times. This chain joins TRBV7-3 and TRBJ2-2; tentatively, D is TRBD1 or TRBD2 (5 bases each). Germline loops: CDR1 SGHTA, CDR2 FQGTGA. The CDR3 is made up of 16 amino acids. V was cut by 1 base and J by 7 bases, with 16 bases left in between. CDR3 region: CASSLSLSGTGGELFF. CDR3 bases: TGTGCCAGCAGCTTAAGTCTCTCAGGGACGGGCGGGGAGCTGTTTTTT.

V and J are TRBV6-9 and TRBJ2-5; maybe TRBD2 (6 bases). The V gene lost 5 bases and the J gene lost 1 base, with 11 bases spanning the gap. CDR3 length: 14 residues. Germline assignment: CDR1 MNHGY and CDR2 SVAAGI. The CDR3 coding sequence is TGTGCCAGCAGTGGGGACTGCGTCCAAGAGACCCAGTACTTC. This sequence encodes CASSGDCVQETQYF.

This clonotype showed up just a few times. This chain joins TRBV28 and TRBJ2-1; 9 nucleotides line up with TRBD2. V gave up 6 bases and J gave up 7 bases; unmatched junction bases: 7. Germline values: CDR1 MDHEN, CDR2 SYDVKM. CDR3 size: 14 residues. CDR3 coding DNA: TGTGCCAGCAGCTCTGCGGGGGGGGATAATGAGCAGTTCTTC. Protein product: CASSSAGGDNEQFF.

This clonotype came up once. This chain links TRBV4-1 with TRBJ2-1, with D possibly matching TRBD1 (6 bases). Germline V lookup: CDR1 MGHRA, CDR2 YSYEKL. CDR3 length equals 13 residues. Trimming stripped 4 bases from V and 5 bases from J, with 9 bases between. Written as DNA, the CDR3 is TGCGCCAGCAGCCCGAACAGGGACAATGAGCAGTTCTTC. This codes for CASSPNRDNEQFF.